This TCR beta chain was sequenced during a study of radiotherapy plus CTLA-4 blockade in lung cancer. V gave up 2 bases and J gave up 0 bases, with 17 bases separating them. Germline V CDR1 and CDR2: MGHDK, SYGVNS. The CDR3 runs to 18 residues. This clone was seen only a few times. Clones were sequenced by immunoSEQ multiplex PCR, and TCRdb holds only the in-frame ones, with some missing. In the table there are around 30,000 clones, around 75% of which are singletons. Source: peripheral blood, taken from a patient treated with radiotherapy plus ipilimumab. The chain combines TRBV25-1 with TRBJ2-4; the D is unclear. This TCR was recovered from a human donor with non-small cell lung cancer that progressed on radiotherapy plus ipilimumab. The CDR3 loop is CASSERRHLMLAKNIQYF. The CDR3 DNA reads as TGTGCCAGCAGTGAACGACGGCATCTCATGCTAGCCAAAAACATTCAGTACTTC.